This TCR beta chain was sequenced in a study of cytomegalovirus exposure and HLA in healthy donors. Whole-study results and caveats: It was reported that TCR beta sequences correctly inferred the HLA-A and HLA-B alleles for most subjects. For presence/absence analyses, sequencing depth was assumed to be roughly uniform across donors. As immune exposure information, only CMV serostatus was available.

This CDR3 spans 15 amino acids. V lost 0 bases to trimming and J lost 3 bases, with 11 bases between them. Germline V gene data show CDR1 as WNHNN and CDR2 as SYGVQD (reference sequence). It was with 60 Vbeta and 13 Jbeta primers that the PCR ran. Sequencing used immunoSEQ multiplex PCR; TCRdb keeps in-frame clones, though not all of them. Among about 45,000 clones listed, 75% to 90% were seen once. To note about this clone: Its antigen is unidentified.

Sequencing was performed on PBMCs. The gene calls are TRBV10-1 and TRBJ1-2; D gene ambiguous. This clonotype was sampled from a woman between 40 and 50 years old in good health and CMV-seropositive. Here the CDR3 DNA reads TGCGCCAGCAGTGAGTCGGGCAGGCCCGACTATGGCTACACCTTC. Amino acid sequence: CASSESGRPDYGYTF.